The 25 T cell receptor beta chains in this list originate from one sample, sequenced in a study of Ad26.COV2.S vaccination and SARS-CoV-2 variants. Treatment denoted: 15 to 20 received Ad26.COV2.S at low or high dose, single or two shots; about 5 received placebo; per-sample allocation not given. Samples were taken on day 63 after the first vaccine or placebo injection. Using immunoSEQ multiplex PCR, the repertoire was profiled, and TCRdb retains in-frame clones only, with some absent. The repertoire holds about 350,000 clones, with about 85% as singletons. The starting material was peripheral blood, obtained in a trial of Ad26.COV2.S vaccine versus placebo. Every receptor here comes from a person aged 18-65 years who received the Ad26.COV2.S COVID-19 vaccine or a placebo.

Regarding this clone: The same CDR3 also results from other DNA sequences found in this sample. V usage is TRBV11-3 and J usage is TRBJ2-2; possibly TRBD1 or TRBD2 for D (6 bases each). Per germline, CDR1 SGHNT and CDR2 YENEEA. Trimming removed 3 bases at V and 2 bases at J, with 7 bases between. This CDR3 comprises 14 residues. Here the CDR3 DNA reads TGTGCCAGCAGCTTCGGGGGCAACACCGGGGAGCTGTTTTTT. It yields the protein CASSFGGNTGELFF.

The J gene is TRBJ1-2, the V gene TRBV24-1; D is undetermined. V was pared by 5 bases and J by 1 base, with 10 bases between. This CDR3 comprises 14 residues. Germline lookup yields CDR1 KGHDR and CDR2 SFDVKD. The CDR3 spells CATSAPGLNYGYTF. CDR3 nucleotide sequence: TGTGCCACCAGTGCCCCAGGTCTTAACTATGGCTACACCTTC.

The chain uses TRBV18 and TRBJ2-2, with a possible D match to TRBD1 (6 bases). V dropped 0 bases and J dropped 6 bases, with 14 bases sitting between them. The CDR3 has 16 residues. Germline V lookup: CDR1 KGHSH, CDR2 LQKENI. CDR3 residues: CASSPPSGVAAGELFF. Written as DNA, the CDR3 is TGTGCCAGCTCACCACCGTCAGGGGTCGCAGCCGGGGAGCTGTTTTTT.

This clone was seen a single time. The CDR3 is CASSESAGAGSYEQYF. For the CDR3, the DNA is TGCGCCAGCAGTGAGTCGGCGGGGGCCGGATCCTACGAGCAGTACTTC. This sequence joins TRBV10-1 and TRBJ2-7, with D tentatively TRBD2 (7 bases). V lost 0 bases and J lost 1, with 13 bases in between. This CDR3 contains 16 residues. Per the germline V gene, CDR1 is WNHNN and CDR2 is SYGVQD (reference sequence).

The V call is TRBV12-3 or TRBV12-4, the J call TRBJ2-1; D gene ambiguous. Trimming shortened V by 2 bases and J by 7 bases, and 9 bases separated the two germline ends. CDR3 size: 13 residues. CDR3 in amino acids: CASSLFPVNEQFF. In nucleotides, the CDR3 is TGTGCCAGCAGTTTATTTCCGGTGAATGAGCAGTTCTTC.

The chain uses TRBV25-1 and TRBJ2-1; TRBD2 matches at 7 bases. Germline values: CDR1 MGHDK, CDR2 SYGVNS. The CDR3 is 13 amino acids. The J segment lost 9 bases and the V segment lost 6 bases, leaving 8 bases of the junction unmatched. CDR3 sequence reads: CASRPSGGSEQFF. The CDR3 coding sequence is TGTGCCAGCAGGCCCAGCGGCGGGAGTGAGCAGTTCTTC.

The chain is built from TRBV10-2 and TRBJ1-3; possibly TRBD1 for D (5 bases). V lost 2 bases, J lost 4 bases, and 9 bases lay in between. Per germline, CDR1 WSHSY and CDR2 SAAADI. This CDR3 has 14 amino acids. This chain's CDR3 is CASSEQKGGNTIYF. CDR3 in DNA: TGCGCCAGCAGTGAGCAAAAGGGGGGAAACACCATATATTTT.

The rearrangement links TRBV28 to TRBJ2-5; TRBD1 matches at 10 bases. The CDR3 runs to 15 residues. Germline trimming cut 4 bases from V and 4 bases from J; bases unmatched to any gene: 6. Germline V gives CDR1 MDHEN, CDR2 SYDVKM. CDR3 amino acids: CASSSRDRGRETQYF. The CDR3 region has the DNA TGTGCCAGCAGTTCCAGGGACAGGGGCCGAGAGACCCAGTACTTC.

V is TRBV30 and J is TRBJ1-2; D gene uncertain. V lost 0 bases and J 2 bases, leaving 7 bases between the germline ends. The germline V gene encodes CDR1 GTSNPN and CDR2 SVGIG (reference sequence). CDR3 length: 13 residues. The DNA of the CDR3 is TGTGCCTGGAGTGTAGCCAAAAACTATGGCTACACCTTC. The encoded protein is CAWSVAKNYGYTF.

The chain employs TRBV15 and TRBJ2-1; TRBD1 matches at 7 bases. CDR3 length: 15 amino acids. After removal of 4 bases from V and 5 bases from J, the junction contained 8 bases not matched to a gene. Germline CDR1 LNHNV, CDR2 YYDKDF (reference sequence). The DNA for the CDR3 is TGTGCCACCAGCACAACGACAGGGCCCAACAATGAGCAGTTCTTC. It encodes CATSTTTGPNNEQFF.

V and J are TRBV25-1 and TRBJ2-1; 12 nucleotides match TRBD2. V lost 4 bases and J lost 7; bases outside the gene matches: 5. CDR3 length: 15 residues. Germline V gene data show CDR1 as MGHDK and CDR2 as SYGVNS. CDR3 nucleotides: TGTGCCAGCAGTGGGACTAGCGGGAATCGGAATGAGCAGTTCTTC. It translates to CASSGTSGNRNEQFF.

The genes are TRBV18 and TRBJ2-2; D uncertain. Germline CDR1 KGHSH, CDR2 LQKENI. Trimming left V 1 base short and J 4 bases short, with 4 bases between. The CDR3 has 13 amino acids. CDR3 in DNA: TGTGCCAGCTCACCACTTATCACCGGGGAGCTGTTTTTT. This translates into CASSPLITGELFF.

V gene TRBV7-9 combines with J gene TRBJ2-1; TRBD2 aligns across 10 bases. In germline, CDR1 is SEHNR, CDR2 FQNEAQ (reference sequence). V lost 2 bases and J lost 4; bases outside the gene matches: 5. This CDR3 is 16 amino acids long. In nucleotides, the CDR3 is TGTGCCAGCAGCTTAACTAGCGGGACGAAGTACAATGAGCAGTTCTTC. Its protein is CASSLTSGTKYNEQFF.

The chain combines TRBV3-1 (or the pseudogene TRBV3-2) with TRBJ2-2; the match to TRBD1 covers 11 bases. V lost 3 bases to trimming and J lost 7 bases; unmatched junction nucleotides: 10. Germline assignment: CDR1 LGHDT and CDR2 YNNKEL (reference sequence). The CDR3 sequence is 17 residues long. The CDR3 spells CASSQDRDRGLIGELFF. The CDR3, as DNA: TGTGCCAGCAGCCAGGACCGGGACAGGGGGTTAATCGGGGAGCTGTTTTTT.

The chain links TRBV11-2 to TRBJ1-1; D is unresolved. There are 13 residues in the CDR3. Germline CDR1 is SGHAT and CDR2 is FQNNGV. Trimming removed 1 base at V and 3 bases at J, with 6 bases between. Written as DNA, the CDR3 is TGTGCCAGCAGCTTAGTCAGAGACACTGAAGCTTTCTTT. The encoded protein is CASSLVRDTEAFF.

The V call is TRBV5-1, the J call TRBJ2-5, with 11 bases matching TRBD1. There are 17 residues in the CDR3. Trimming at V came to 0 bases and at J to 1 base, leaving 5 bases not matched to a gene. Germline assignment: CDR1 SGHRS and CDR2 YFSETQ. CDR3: CASSLAGTGGGQETQYF. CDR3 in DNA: TGCGCCAGCAGCTTGGCCGGGACAGGGGGTGGCCAAGAGACCCAGTACTTC.

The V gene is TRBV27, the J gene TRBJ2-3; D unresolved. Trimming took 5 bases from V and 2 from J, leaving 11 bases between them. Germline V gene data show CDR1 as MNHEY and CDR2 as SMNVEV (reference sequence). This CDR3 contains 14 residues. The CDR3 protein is CASSPRATTDTQYF. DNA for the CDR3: TGTGCCAGCAGTCCAAGGGCGACCACAGATACGCAGTATTTT.

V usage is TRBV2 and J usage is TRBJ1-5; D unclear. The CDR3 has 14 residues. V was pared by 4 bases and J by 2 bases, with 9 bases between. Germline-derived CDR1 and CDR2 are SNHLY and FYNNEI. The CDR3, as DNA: TGTGCCAGCAGTGTCAGAGCGGGCAATCAGCCCCAGCATTTT. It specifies CASSVRAGNQPQHF.

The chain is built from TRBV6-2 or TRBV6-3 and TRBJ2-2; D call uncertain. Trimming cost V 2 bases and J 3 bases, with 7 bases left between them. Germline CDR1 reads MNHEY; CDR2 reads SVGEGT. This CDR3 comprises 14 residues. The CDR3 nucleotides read TGTGCCAGCAGTTACCAAAGACACACCGGGGAGCTGTTTTTT. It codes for CASSYQRHTGELFF.

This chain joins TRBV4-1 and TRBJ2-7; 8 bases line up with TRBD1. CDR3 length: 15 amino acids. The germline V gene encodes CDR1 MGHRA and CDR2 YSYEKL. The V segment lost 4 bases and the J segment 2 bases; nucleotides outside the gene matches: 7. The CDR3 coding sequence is TGCGCCAGCAGCCCTGGACAGGGTAGCACCTACGAGCAGTACTTC. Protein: CASSPGQGSTYEQYF.

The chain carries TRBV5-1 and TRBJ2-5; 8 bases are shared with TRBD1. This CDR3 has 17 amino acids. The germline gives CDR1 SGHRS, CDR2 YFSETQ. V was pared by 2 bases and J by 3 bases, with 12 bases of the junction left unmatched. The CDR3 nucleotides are TGCGCCAGCAGCTTCCTTTCTTCGGGGACAGGAGAAGAGACCCAGTACTTC. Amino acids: CASSFLSSGTGEETQYF. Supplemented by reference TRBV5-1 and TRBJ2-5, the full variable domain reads KAGVTQTPRYLIKTRGQQVTLSCSPISGHRSVSWYQQTPGQGLQFLFEYFSETQRNKGNFPGRFSGRQFSNSRSEMNVSTLELGDSALYLCASSFLSSGTGEETQYFGPGTRLLVL.

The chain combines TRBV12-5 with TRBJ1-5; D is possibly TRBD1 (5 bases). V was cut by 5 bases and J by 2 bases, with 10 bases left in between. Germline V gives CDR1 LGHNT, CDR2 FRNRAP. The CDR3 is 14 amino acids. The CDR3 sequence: CASGPRDRNQPQHF. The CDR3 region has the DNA TGTGCTAGTGGTCCTCGGGACCGCAATCAGCCCCAGCATTTT.

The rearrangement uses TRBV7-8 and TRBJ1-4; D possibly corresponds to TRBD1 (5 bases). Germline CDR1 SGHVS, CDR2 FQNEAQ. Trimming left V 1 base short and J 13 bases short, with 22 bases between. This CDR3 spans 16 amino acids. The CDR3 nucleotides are TGTGCCAGCAGCTTAGGCCCGACAGAAAGCCCCGGGGGACTGTTTTTT. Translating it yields CASSLGPTESPGGLFF.

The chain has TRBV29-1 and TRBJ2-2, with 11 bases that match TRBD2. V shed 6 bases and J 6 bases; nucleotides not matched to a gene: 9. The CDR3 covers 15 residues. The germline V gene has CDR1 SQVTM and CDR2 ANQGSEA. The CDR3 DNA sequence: TGCAGCGTCGGAACTAGCGGGAGTGGGTCCGGGGAGCTGTTTTTT. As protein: CSVGTSGSGSGELFF.

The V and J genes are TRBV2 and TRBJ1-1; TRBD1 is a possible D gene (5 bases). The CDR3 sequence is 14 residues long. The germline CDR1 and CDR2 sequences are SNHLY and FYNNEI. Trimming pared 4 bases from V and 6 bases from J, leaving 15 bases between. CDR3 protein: CASSGGVWGPEAFF. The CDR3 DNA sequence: TGTGCCAGCAGTGGGGGGGTTTGGGGCCCTGAAGCTTTCTTT.